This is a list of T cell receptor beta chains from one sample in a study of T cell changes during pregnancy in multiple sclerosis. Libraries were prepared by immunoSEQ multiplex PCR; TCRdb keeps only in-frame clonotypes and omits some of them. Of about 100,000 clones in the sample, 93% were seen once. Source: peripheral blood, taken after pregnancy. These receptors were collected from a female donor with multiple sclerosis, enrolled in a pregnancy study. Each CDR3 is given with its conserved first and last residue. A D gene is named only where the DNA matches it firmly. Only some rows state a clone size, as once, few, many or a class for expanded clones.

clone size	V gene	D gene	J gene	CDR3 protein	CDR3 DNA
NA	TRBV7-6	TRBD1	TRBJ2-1	CASSLGQGSYEQFF	TGTGCCAGCAGCCTGGGACAGGGGAGTTATGAGCAGTTCTTC
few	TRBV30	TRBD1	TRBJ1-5	CAWEGQGNQPQHF	TGTGCCTGGGAGGGACAGGGCAATCAGCCCCAGCATTTT
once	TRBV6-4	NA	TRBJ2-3	CASSAGPRGSSTDTQYF	TGTGCCAGCAGTGCCGGGCCCCGCGGGTCTAGCACAGATACGCAGTATTTT
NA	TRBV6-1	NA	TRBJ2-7	CASSEGRVVGVSYEQYF	TGTGCCAGCAGTGAGGGCAGGGTGGTAGGGGTCTCCTACGAGCAGTACTTC
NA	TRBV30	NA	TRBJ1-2	CAWSDESDYGYTF	TGTGCCTGGAGTGACGAATCGGACTATGGCTACACCTTC
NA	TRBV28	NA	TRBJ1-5	CASIPISSNQPQHF	TGTGCCAGCATACCGATCAGTAGCAATCAGCCCCAGCATTTT
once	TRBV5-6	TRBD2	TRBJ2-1	CASSMGGGGEQFF	TGTGCCAGCTCCATGGGAGGCGGGGGTGAGCAGTTCTTC
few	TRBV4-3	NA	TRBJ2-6	CASSQASRVSGANVLTF	TGCGCCAGCAGCCAAGCCTCGAGGGTCTCTGGGGCCAACGTCCTGACTTTC
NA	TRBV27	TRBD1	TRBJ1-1	CASRGQGAEAFF	TGTGCCAGCAGAGGACAGGGCGCTGAAGCTTTCTTT
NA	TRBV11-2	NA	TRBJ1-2	CASSYNRGYGYTF	TGTGCCAGCAGCTACAATCGGGGCTATGGCTACACCTTC
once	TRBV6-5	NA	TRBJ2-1	CASSSPRYNEQFF	TGTGCCAGCAGTTCCCCCAGATACAATGAGCAGTTCTTC
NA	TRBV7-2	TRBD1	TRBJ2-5	CASSLGGTGQETQYF	TGTGCCAGCAGCTTAGGGGGGACAGGGCAAGAGACCCAGTACTTC
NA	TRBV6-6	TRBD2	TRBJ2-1	CARPWERGSYNEQFF	TGTGCCAGACCCTGGGAGCGGGGGTCCTACAATGAGCAGTTCTTC
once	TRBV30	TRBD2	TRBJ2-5	CAWNVVGGQETQYF	TGTGCCTGGAACGTGGTGGGGGGGCAAGAGACCCAGTACTTC
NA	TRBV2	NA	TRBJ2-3	CASSVRPSGSTDTQYF	TGTGCCAGCAGTGTGCGCCCCAGCGGGAGCACAGATACGCAGTATTTT
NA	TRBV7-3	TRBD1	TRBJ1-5	CASSPSLTPTGGNQPQHF	TGTGCCAGCAGCCCATCCCTGACCCCCACAGGGGGGAATCAGCCCCAGCATTTT
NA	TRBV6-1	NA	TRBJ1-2	CASRPGGTTLYGYTF	TGTGCCAGCAGGCCTGGGGGGACTACCCTCTATGGCTACACCTTC
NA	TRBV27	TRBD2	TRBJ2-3	CASTRGLAGKDTQYF	TGTGCCAGCACCCGAGGACTAGCGGGGAAAGATACGCAGTATTTT
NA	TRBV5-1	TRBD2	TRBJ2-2	CASSFGLAGGNTGELFF	TGCGCCAGCAGCTTCGGACTAGCGGGAGGGAACACCGGGGAGCTGTTTTTT
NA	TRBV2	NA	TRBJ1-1	CANGSPLNTEAFF	TGTGCCAACGGGTCTCCTCTGAACACTGAAGCTTTCTTT
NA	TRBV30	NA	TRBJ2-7	CAWSSGTYEQYF	TGTGCCTGGAGTTCGGGAACCTACGAGCAGTACTTC
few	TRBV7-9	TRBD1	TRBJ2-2	CASSLQGQVNTGELFF	TGTGCCAGCAGCTTACAGGGACAGGTTAACACCGGGGAGCTGTTTTTT
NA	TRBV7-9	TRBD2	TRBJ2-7	CASSRTSGSTGEQYF	TGTGCCAGCAGCCGGACTAGCGGGAGTACAGGGGAGCAGTACTTC
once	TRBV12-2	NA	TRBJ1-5	CASRPEFRAGNQPQHF	TGTGCAAGTCGCCCAGAGTTCAGGGCCGGCAATCAGCCCCAGCATTTT
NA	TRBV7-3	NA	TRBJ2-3	CASSSTGSHTDTQYF	TGTGCCAGCAGCTCCACAGGCTCTCACACAGATACGCAGTATTTT
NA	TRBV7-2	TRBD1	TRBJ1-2	CASLQGVQGGYTF	TGTGCCAGTTTACAGGGGGTACAGGGTGGCTACACCTTC
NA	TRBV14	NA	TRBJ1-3	CASSQDPLAGVYTGNTIYF	TGTGCCAGCAGCCAAGACCCCTTGGCAGGGGTGTATACTGGAAACACCATATATTTT
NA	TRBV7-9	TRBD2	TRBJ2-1	CASSPSGSYEQFF	TGTGCCAGCAGCCCTAGCGGGAGCTATGAGCAGTTCTTC
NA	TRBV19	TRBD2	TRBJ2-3	CASSFTLAGLDTQYF	TGTGCCAGTAGCTTCACATTAGCGGGATTGGATACGCAGTATTTT
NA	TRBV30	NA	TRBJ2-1	CAWTIGGAEQFF	TGTGCCTGGACCATAGGGGGGGCTGAGCAGTTCTTC
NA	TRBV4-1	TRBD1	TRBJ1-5	CASSQFPGTVNQPQHF	TGCGCCAGCAGCCAGTTCCCCGGGACAGTCAATCAGCCCCAGCATTTT
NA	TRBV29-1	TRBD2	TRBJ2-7	CSVEGGTSGTSFYEQYF	TGCAGCGTTGAGGGAGGTACTAGCGGAACCAGTTTTTACGAGCAGTACTTC
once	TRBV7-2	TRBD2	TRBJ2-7	CASSPTGTSGSTYEQYF	TGTGCCAGCAGCCCCACCGGGACTAGCGGGAGTACCTACGAGCAGTACTTC
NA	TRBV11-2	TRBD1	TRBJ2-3	CASSLDRVADTQYF	TGTGCCAGCAGCCTGGACAGGGTCGCAGATACGCAGTATTTT
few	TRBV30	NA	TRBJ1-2	CAWEKTGYGYTF	TGTGCCTGGGAAAAAACCGGCTATGGCTACACCTTC
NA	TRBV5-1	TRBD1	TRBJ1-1	CASRYGTGGRTEAFF	TGCGCCAGCAGGTACGGGACAGGGGGTAGGACTGAAGCTTTCTTT
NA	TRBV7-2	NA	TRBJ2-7	CASSPDTYEQYF	TGTGCCAGCAGCCCCGACACCTACGAGCAGTACTTC
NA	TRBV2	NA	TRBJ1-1	CASRTGNTEAFF	TGTGCCAGCAGGACAGGGAACACTGAAGCTTTCTTT
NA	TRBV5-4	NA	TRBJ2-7	CASSEGLTGIYEQYF	TGTGCCAGCAGCGAGGGACTGACCGGAATTTACGAGCAGTACTTC
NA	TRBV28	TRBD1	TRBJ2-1	CASSLLRTGSYNEQFF	TGTGCCAGCAGTTTACTCCGGACAGGGTCCTACAATGAGCAGTTCTTC
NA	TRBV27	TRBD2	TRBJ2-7	CASSLGLAGGEQYF	TGTGCCAGCAGCCTGGGACTAGCGGGGGGGGAGCAGTACTTC
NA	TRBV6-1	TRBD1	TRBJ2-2	CASLQGAGTGELFF	TGTGCCAGTCTGCAGGGGGCTGGCACCGGGGAGCTGTTTTTT
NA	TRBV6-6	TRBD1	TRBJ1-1	CASSSQGANTEAFF	TGTGCCAGCAGTTCCCAGGGGGCGAACACTGAAGCTTTCTTT
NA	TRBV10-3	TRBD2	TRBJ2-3	CAINAGGQADTQYF	TGTGCCATCAATGCGGGAGGGCAAGCAGATACGCAGTATTTT
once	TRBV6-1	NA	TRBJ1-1	CASSDGRALRAFF	TGTGCCAGCAGTGATGGCAGGGCTTTACGAGCTTTCTTT
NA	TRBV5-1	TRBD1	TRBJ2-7	CASSLGQGRPSYEQYF	TGCGCCAGCAGCTTGGGACAGGGACGCCCCTCCTACGAGCAGTACTTC
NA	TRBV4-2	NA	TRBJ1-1	CASSPEQGERTEAFF	TGTGCCAGCAGCCCGGAACAGGGAGAGAGGACTGAAGCTTTCTTT
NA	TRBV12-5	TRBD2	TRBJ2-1	CASGLGPGLAVPSSYNEQFF	TGTGCTAGTGGTTTGGGGCCGGGACTAGCGGTTCCCAGCTCCTACAATGAGCAGTTCTTC
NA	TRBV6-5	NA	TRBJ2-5	CASSYLGSAGETQYF	TGTGCCAGCAGTTACCTCGGGTCCGCGGGAGAGACCCAGTACTTC
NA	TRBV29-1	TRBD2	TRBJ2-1	CSVEGLAGGLYNEQFF	TGCAGCGTTGAAGGCCTAGCGGGGGGGCTTTACAATGAGCAGTTCTTC
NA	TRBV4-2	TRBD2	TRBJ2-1	CASSPGTTYNEQFF	TGTGCCAGCAGCCCCGGGACTACCTACAATGAGCAGTTCTTC
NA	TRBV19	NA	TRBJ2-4	CASSKRQVKNIQYF	TGTGCCAGTAGTAAGCGGCAGGTTAAAAACATTCAGTACTTC
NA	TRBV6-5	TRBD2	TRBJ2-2	CASSQIAGGELFF	TGTGCCAGCAGCCAAATAGCGGGAGGGGAGCTGTTTTTT
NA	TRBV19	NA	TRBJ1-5	CASSIGSGQPQHF	TGTGCCAGTAGTATAGGCTCGGGTCAGCCCCAGCATTTT
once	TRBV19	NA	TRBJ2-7	CASRLTGSPQGQYF	TGTGCCAGTAGATTGACAGGATCTCCACAAGGGCAGTACTTC
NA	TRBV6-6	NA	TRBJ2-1	CASSYRGRSGDEQFF	TGTGCCAGCAGTTACAGGGGGAGAAGCGGCGATGAGCAGTTCTTC
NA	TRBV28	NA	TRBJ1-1	CASSSYMNTEAFF	TGTGCCAGCAGTTCTTACATGAACACTGAAGCTTTCTTT
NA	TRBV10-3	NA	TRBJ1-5	CAISNGQTSNQPQHF	TGTGCCATCAGCAATGGACAGACTAGCAATCAGCCCCAGCATTTT
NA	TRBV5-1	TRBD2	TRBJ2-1	CASSQPVSGISNEQFF	TGCGCCAGCAGTCAACCCGTAAGCGGGATAAGCAATGAGCAGTTCTTC
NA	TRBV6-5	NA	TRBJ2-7	CASSYGAGARYEQYF	TGTGCCAGCAGTTACGGTGCAGGGGCGAGATACGAGCAGTACTTC